The T cell receptor (beta chain) described here comes from a study of T cell responses to AZD1222 COVID-19 vaccine. The study's findings and limits: The sample set comprised mostly white British donors with more females, and clonal diversity was possibly underestimated. Sampled repertoires all dated from after the peak T cell response. The CD4 TCRs associated with vaccination extended across spike and predominated at 160-218 and 743-854.

CDR1 is LGHNA, CDR2 YNFKEQ, per germline. V was clipped by 2 bases and J by 1 base; unmatched bases: 13. The CDR3 extends over 18 amino acids. Clones were sequenced by immunoSEQ multiplex PCR, and TCRdb holds only the in-frame ones, with some missing. The sample gives roughly 100,000 clones, 88% of which show up once; over 7.5% is in the top ten. In regard to this clone: Its antigen is unidentified.

The chain recombines TRBV4-2 with TRBJ1-1, with TRBD1 matching 7 bases. Specimen: peripheral blood, collected on day 0 of AZD1222 vaccination. This sequence was found in an adult in good health. The CDR3 spells CASSQRYPITGANTEAFF. CDR3 in DNA: TGTGCCAGCAGCCAACGATACCCCATTACAGGGGCGAACACTGAAGCTTTCTTT.